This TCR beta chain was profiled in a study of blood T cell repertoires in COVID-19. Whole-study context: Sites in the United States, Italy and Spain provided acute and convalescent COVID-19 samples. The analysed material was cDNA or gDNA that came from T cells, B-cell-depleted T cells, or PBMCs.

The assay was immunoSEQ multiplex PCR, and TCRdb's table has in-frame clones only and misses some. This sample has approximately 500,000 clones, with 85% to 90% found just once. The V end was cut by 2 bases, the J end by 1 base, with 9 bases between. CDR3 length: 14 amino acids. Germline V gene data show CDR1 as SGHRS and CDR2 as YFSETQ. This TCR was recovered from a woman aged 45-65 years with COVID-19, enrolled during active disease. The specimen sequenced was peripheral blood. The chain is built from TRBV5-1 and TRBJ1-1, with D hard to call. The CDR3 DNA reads TGCGCCAGCAGCTTCCCAACAGCGAACACTGAAGCTTTCTTT. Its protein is CASSFPTANTEAFF.